These T cell receptor beta chains were read from a single sample in a study of blood T cell repertoires in COVID-19. Data came from immunoSEQ multiplex PCR; TCRdb stores just in-frame clones and leaves some out. This sample has around 100,000 clones, with roughly 85% found just once. Sequencing input: peripheral blood. These receptors were collected from a human donor in a cohort sampled during active COVID-19. Both conserved end residues are trimmed from each CDR3. Fields, in order: J gene, clone size, V gene, CDR3 protein. The size of a clone is reported for some rows only, either as once, few or many, or as a class for expanded clones.

J gene: TRBJ2-1
clone size: .
V gene: TRBV5-6
CDR3 protein: ASSLVVGSDFYNEQF

J gene: TRBJ1-5
clone size: .
V gene: TRBV6-5
CDR3 protein: ASTPGAQPQH

J gene: TRBJ2-5
clone size: .
V gene: TRBV11-2
CDR3 protein: ASSLGSKTGRTETQY

J gene: TRBJ1-2
clone size: .
V gene: TRBV5-4
CDR3 protein: ASSPGQGGGYT

J gene: TRBJ2-3
clone size: .
V gene: TRBV5-1
CDR3 protein: ASSPGGSGTDTQY

J gene: TRBJ2-3
clone size: .
V gene: TRBV7-8
CDR3 protein: ASSLASAGGADTQY

J gene: TRBJ2-7
clone size: .
V gene: TRBV7-2
CDR3 protein: ASSPWTSGGREQY

J gene: TRBJ2-3
clone size: .
V gene: TRBV9
CDR3 protein: ASSVDRPSGGVSRDTQY

J gene: TRBJ1-5
clone size: .
V gene: TRBV25-1
CDR3 protein: ASSDRSGGQPQH

J gene: TRBJ2-3
clone size: .
V gene: TRBV11-3
CDR3 protein: ASSLGLASTDTQY

J gene: TRBJ2-6
clone size: .
V gene: TRBV5-1
CDR3 protein: ASSLALSESSGANVLT

J gene: TRBJ2-3
clone size: .
V gene: TRBV5-5
CDR3 protein: ASIPGGASLTDTQY

J gene: TRBJ2-1
clone size: .
V gene: TRBV5-1
CDR3 protein: ASSLGGFEQF

J gene: TRBJ1-5
clone size: .
V gene: TRBV6-5
CDR3 protein: ATLYYSNQPQH

J gene: TRBJ2-5
clone size: .
V gene: TRBV19
CDR3 protein: ASRHRGQETQY

J gene: TRBJ2-1
clone size: few
V gene: TRBV20-1
CDR3 protein: SASGGWTQGSYNEQF

J gene: TRBJ2-3
clone size: .
V gene: TRBV10-1
CDR3 protein: ASIKSPGQEQY

J gene: TRBJ2-7
clone size: .
V gene: TRBV28
CDR3 protein: ASRNGASGAYEQY

J gene: TRBJ2-7
clone size: .
V gene: TRBV4-2
CDR3 protein: ASSQSSGDFYEQY

J gene: TRBJ1-6
clone size: once
V gene: TRBV28
CDR3 protein: ASSDYRSSYNSPLH

J gene: TRBJ2-2
clone size: .
V gene: TRBV28
CDR3 protein: ASSIQGARGELF

J gene: TRBJ1-6
clone size: .
V gene: TRBV27
CDR3 protein: ASSLSPLGQNSPLH

J gene: TRBJ2-7
clone size: .
V gene: TRBV11-2
CDR3 protein: ASTIGGSYEQY

J gene: TRBJ2-7
clone size: .
V gene: TRBV12-5
CDR3 protein: ASGWVGQGRGRTYEQY

J gene: TRBJ2-1
clone size: .
V gene: TRBV27
CDR3 protein: ASSWLAGGGNEQF

J gene: TRBJ1-1
clone size: .
V gene: TRBV19
CDR3 protein: ASSRDRFNTEAF

J gene: TRBJ1-3
clone size: few
V gene: TRBV14
CDR3 protein: ASSPGQGAGNTIY

J gene: TRBJ2-3
clone size: .
V gene: TRBV30
CDR3 protein: AWSTLAGGPTDTQY

J gene: TRBJ2-7
clone size: .
V gene: TRBV11-2
CDR3 protein: ASSLTGGQGYEQY

J gene: TRBJ2-7
clone size: .
V gene: TRBV7-8
CDR3 protein: ASSLVGGTGGKEQY

J gene: TRBJ2-7
clone size: .
V gene: TRBV3-1/TRBV3-2
CDR3 protein: ASSQQGREQY

J gene: TRBJ1-2
clone size: .
V gene: TRBV27
CDR3 protein: ASGRQGYGYT

J gene: TRBJ2-1
clone size: .
V gene: TRBV7-6
CDR3 protein: ASSLELAGVSYNEQF

J gene: TRBJ2-2
clone size: .
V gene: TRBV7-3
CDR3 protein: ASSPRGAANTGELF

J gene: TRBJ2-7
clone size: once
V gene: TRBV10-3
CDR3 protein: AISESVSGNYEQY

J gene: TRBJ2-1
clone size: .
V gene: TRBV28
CDR3 protein: ASSSPGLAGGGQF

J gene: TRBJ2-1
clone size: few
V gene: TRBV4-1
CDR3 protein: ASSQGGLAGGRGEQF